What follows are 19 T cell receptor beta chains derived from one specimen sequenced in a study of blood T cell repertoires in COVID-19. This table comes from immunoSEQ multiplex PCR, and its TCRdb copy is limited to in-frame clones, with some not included. Among some 40,000 clones listed, around 84% were seen once. The specimen was peripheral blood. The receptors originated from a man aged 50-59 years with active or convalescent COVID-19.

A few counts support this clone. The V gene is TRBV19, the J gene TRBJ1-1, with TRBD1 as a possible D gene (6 bases). The V and J ends lost 9 bases and 4 bases respectively, with 15 bases between them. Per germline, CDR1 LNHDA and CDR2 SQIVND (reference sequence). The CDR3 extends over 13 amino acids. CDR3 residues: CASQFRGGTEAFF. The CDR3 DNA reads TGTGCCAGCCAGTTCAGAGGGGGCACTGAAGCTTTCTTT. The full variable domain, rest sourced from reference TRBV19 and TRBJ1-1, is DGGITQSPKYLFRKEGQNVTLSCEQNLNHDAMYWYRQDPGQGLRLIYYSQIVNDFQKGDIAEGYSVSREKKESFPLTVTSAQKNPTAFYLCASQFRGGTEAFFGQGTRLTVV.

This clone was counted a single time. The chain is built from TRBV18 and TRBJ1-1, with a weak D call TRBD1 (6 bases). Trimming left V 6 bases short and J 1 base short, with 18 bases between. The germline CDR1 and CDR2 sequences are KGHSH and LQKENI. The CDR3 length is 16 residues. CDR3: CASSFHGGQENTEAFF. The CDR3 DNA reads as TGTGCCAGCTCCTTCCATGGGGGACAAGAGAACACTGAAGCTTTCTTT. The entire variable domain, with the rest obtained from reference TRBV18 and TRBJ1-1, is as follows: NAGVMQNPRHLVRRRGQEARLRCSPMKGHSHVYWYRQLPEEGLKFMVYLQKENIIDESGMPKERFSAEFPKEGPSILRIQQVVRGDSAAYFCASSFHGGQENTEAFFGQGTRLTVV.

The rearrangement links TRBV6-6 to TRBJ1-4, with TRBD1 matching 8 bases. Losses at the gene ends were 2 bases for V and 14 bases for J; bases not matched to a gene: 10. Germline V CDR1 and CDR2: MNHNY, SVGAGI (reference sequence). The CDR3 length is 14 residues. The CDR3 protein is CASSYKGDWDRLFF. The CDR3 DNA follows: TGTGCCAGCAGTTACAAAGGGGATTGGGACAGGCTGTTTTTT.

The V gene is TRBV13, the J gene TRBJ2-5; 14 positions agree with TRBD2. With V trimmed by 5 bases and J by 2 bases, 7 bases remained unmatched. CDR3 length: 17 residues. Germline V gives CDR1 PRHDT, CDR2 FYEKMQ (reference sequence). The CDR3 nucleotides read TGTGCCAGCAGCCGCCAAGGGACTAGCGGGGGACAAGAGACCCAGTACTTC. This translates into CASSRQGTSGGQETQYF.

The rearrangement joins TRBV20-1 to TRBJ2-1; D is unresolved. Per the germline V gene, CDR1 is DFQATT and CDR2 is SNEGSKA (reference sequence). The ends were cut back, 3 bases at V and 3 bases at J, with 6 bases in the middle. The CDR3 is made up of 12 amino acids. The DNA for the CDR3 is TGCAGTGCTAGTTCCAGCTACAATGAGCAGTTCTTC. Its protein product is CSASSSYNEQFF.

The chain employs TRBV5-1 and TRBJ2-5; D not resolved. This CDR3 is 13 amino acids long. V dropped 1 base and J dropped 4 bases, with 8 bases sitting between them. Germline V gives CDR1 SGHRS, CDR2 YFSETQ. The CDR3, as DNA: TGCGCCAGCAGCTTGTACAGCAGAGAGACCCAGTACTTC. Protein sequence: CASSLYSRETQYF.

This clone has just a few counts. The chain employs TRBV19 and TRBJ1-2; TRBD1 agrees at 9 bases. CDR3 length: 15 amino acids. Germline V gives CDR1 LNHDA, CDR2 SQIVND (reference sequence). After removal of 5 bases from V and 4 bases from J, the junction contained 8 bases not matched to a gene. CDR3: CASSPGTGQPYGYTF. In DNA, the CDR3 is TGTGCCAGTAGTCCTGGGACAGGGCAGCCCTATGGCTACACCTTC.

The chain combines TRBV10-3 with TRBJ2-7; possibly TRBD2 for D (6 bases). V was shortened by 5 bases and J by 3 bases, with 8 bases between the two germline ends. This CDR3 has 12 residues. Per germline, CDR1 ENHRY and CDR2 SYGVKD. The CDR3 spells CAISTGGYEQYF. CDR3 in DNA: TGTGCCATCAGTACCGGGGGCTACGAGCAGTACTTC.

V usage is TRBV13 and J usage is TRBJ1-2; TRBD1 might be the D (5 bases). The ends were cut back, 2 bases at V and 3 bases at J, with 10 bases in the middle. Germline CDR1 is PRHDT and CDR2 is FYEKMQ (reference sequence). CDR3 length: 14 residues. CDR3 in amino acids: CASSLSEGHYGYTF. DNA for the CDR3: TGTGCCAGCAGCTTATCGGAGGGGCACTATGGCTACACCTTC.

The rearrangement links TRBV12-3 or TRBV12-4 to TRBJ1-1; D perhaps matches TRBD1 (5 bases). This CDR3 has 13 residues. Trimming shortened V by 1 base and J by 4 bases, and 7 bases separated the two germline ends. The CDR3 coding sequence is TGTGCCAGCAGTTTAGGGGGGGGCACTGAAGCTTTCTTT. Its translation: CASSLGGGTEAFF.

The V and J genes are TRBV29-1 and TRBJ1-2; 12 nucleotides match TRBD1. The length of the CDR3 is 15 residues. V lost 6 bases, J lost 6 bases, and 11 bases stayed unmatched. Germline V lookup: CDR1 SQVTM, CDR2 ANQGSEA. This CDR3 reads CSVALRDRGLHGYTF. The CDR3 bases are TGCAGCGTCGCACTCCGGGACAGGGGGCTGCATGGCTACACCTTC.

This sequence joins TRBV7-2 and TRBJ2-3; a possible D gene is TRBD2 (6 bases). Looked up from germline, CDR1 is SGHTA and CDR2 is FQGNSA. Trimming shortened V by 6 bases and J by 4 bases, and 26 bases separated the two germline ends. CDR3 length: 18 amino acids. The CDR3, as DNA: TGTGCCAGCAGGCCTAACGGGCCCGTGCCGGGGGACGCAGATACGCAGTATTTT. Amino acids: CASRPNGPVPGDADTQYF.

The chain links TRBV3-1 (or the pseudogene TRBV3-2) to TRBJ1-3; tentatively, D is TRBD1 (5 bases). Trimming removed 3 bases at V and 0 bases at J, with 15 bases between. CDR3 length: 17 residues. The V gene's germline CDR1 is LGHDT and CDR2 YNNKEL (reference sequence). The CDR3 bases are TGTGCCAGCAGCCATGGGACTCGCGGACTCTCTGGAAACACCATATATTTT. Encoded protein: CASSHGTRGLSGNTIYF.

This chain links TRBV7-9 with TRBJ1-3; 9 positions agree with TRBD1. The CDR3 runs 16 residues. With V trimmed by 5 bases and J by 4 bases, 9 bases remained unmatched. From germline, CDR1 is SEHNR and CDR2 FQNEAQ (reference sequence). The DNA of the CDR3 is TGTGCCAGCAGCGTACTACAGGGGGCGCGGGGAAACACCATATATTTT. As protein: CASSVLQGARGNTIYF.

This clone was observed a single time. The rearrangement joins TRBV11-2 to TRBJ2-5; D uncertain. The V end lost 5 bases, the J end lost 5 bases, and 15 bases lay between the germline ends. This CDR3 has 14 residues. Germline assignment: CDR1 SGHAT and CDR2 FQNNGV. The CDR3 spells CASSPASAYETQYF. In DNA, the CDR3 is TGTGCCAGCAGCCCCGCTTCAGCGTACGAGACCCAGTACTTC.

The chain combines TRBV5-1 with TRBJ1-5; D is possibly TRBD1 (5 bases). Germline V lookup: CDR1 SGHRS, CDR2 YFSETQ. V was shortened by 4 bases and J by 1 base, with 12 bases between the two germline ends. CDR3 length equals 15 residues. DNA of the CDR3: TGCGCCAGCAGCCCCACCACAGGCAGCAATCAGCCCCAGCATTTT. Protein product: CASSPTTGSNQPQHF. The variable domain in full, completed from reference TRBV5-1 and TRBJ1-5, reads KAGVTQTPRYLIKTRGQQVTLSCSPISGHRSVSWYQQTPGQGLQFLFEYFSETQRNKGNFPGRFSGRQFSNSRSEMNVSTLELGDSALYLCASSPTTGSNQPQHFGDGTRLSIL.

CDR3 coding DNA: TGCGCCAGCAGCTTGGCCCAGGGAAGGGGCAATGAGCAGTTCTTC. The encoded protein is CASSLAQGRGNEQFF. The chain carries TRBV5-1 and TRBJ2-1; D is perhaps TRBD1 (5 bases). V lost 0 bases and J 6 bases, leaving 13 bases between the germline ends. The V gene's germline CDR1 is SGHRS and CDR2 YFSETQ. CDR3 length: 15 residues.

This sequence joins TRBV6-6 and TRBJ1-2, with a weak D call TRBD1 (6 bases). V lost 6 bases and J lost 5, with 16 bases in between. The CDR3 sequence is 14 residues long. Germline-derived CDR1 and CDR2 are MNHNY and SVGAGI (reference sequence). The CDR3 DNA is TGTGCCAGCAGAGGGGGGGCTGAACCTTATGGCTACACCTTC. Residues: CASRGGAEPYGYTF.

This clone was detected only once. The CDR3 DNA sequence: TGTGCCACCAGGGGGCGGAGTGGAGAGACCCAGTACTTC. The encoded protein is CATRGRSGETQYF. The V call is TRBV15, the J call TRBJ2-5; D is possibly TRBD1 (5 bases). The germline V gene encodes CDR1 LNHNV and CDR2 YYDKDF (reference sequence). The CDR3 runs to 13 residues. V was shortened by 6 bases and J by 4 bases, with 12 bases between the two germline ends.